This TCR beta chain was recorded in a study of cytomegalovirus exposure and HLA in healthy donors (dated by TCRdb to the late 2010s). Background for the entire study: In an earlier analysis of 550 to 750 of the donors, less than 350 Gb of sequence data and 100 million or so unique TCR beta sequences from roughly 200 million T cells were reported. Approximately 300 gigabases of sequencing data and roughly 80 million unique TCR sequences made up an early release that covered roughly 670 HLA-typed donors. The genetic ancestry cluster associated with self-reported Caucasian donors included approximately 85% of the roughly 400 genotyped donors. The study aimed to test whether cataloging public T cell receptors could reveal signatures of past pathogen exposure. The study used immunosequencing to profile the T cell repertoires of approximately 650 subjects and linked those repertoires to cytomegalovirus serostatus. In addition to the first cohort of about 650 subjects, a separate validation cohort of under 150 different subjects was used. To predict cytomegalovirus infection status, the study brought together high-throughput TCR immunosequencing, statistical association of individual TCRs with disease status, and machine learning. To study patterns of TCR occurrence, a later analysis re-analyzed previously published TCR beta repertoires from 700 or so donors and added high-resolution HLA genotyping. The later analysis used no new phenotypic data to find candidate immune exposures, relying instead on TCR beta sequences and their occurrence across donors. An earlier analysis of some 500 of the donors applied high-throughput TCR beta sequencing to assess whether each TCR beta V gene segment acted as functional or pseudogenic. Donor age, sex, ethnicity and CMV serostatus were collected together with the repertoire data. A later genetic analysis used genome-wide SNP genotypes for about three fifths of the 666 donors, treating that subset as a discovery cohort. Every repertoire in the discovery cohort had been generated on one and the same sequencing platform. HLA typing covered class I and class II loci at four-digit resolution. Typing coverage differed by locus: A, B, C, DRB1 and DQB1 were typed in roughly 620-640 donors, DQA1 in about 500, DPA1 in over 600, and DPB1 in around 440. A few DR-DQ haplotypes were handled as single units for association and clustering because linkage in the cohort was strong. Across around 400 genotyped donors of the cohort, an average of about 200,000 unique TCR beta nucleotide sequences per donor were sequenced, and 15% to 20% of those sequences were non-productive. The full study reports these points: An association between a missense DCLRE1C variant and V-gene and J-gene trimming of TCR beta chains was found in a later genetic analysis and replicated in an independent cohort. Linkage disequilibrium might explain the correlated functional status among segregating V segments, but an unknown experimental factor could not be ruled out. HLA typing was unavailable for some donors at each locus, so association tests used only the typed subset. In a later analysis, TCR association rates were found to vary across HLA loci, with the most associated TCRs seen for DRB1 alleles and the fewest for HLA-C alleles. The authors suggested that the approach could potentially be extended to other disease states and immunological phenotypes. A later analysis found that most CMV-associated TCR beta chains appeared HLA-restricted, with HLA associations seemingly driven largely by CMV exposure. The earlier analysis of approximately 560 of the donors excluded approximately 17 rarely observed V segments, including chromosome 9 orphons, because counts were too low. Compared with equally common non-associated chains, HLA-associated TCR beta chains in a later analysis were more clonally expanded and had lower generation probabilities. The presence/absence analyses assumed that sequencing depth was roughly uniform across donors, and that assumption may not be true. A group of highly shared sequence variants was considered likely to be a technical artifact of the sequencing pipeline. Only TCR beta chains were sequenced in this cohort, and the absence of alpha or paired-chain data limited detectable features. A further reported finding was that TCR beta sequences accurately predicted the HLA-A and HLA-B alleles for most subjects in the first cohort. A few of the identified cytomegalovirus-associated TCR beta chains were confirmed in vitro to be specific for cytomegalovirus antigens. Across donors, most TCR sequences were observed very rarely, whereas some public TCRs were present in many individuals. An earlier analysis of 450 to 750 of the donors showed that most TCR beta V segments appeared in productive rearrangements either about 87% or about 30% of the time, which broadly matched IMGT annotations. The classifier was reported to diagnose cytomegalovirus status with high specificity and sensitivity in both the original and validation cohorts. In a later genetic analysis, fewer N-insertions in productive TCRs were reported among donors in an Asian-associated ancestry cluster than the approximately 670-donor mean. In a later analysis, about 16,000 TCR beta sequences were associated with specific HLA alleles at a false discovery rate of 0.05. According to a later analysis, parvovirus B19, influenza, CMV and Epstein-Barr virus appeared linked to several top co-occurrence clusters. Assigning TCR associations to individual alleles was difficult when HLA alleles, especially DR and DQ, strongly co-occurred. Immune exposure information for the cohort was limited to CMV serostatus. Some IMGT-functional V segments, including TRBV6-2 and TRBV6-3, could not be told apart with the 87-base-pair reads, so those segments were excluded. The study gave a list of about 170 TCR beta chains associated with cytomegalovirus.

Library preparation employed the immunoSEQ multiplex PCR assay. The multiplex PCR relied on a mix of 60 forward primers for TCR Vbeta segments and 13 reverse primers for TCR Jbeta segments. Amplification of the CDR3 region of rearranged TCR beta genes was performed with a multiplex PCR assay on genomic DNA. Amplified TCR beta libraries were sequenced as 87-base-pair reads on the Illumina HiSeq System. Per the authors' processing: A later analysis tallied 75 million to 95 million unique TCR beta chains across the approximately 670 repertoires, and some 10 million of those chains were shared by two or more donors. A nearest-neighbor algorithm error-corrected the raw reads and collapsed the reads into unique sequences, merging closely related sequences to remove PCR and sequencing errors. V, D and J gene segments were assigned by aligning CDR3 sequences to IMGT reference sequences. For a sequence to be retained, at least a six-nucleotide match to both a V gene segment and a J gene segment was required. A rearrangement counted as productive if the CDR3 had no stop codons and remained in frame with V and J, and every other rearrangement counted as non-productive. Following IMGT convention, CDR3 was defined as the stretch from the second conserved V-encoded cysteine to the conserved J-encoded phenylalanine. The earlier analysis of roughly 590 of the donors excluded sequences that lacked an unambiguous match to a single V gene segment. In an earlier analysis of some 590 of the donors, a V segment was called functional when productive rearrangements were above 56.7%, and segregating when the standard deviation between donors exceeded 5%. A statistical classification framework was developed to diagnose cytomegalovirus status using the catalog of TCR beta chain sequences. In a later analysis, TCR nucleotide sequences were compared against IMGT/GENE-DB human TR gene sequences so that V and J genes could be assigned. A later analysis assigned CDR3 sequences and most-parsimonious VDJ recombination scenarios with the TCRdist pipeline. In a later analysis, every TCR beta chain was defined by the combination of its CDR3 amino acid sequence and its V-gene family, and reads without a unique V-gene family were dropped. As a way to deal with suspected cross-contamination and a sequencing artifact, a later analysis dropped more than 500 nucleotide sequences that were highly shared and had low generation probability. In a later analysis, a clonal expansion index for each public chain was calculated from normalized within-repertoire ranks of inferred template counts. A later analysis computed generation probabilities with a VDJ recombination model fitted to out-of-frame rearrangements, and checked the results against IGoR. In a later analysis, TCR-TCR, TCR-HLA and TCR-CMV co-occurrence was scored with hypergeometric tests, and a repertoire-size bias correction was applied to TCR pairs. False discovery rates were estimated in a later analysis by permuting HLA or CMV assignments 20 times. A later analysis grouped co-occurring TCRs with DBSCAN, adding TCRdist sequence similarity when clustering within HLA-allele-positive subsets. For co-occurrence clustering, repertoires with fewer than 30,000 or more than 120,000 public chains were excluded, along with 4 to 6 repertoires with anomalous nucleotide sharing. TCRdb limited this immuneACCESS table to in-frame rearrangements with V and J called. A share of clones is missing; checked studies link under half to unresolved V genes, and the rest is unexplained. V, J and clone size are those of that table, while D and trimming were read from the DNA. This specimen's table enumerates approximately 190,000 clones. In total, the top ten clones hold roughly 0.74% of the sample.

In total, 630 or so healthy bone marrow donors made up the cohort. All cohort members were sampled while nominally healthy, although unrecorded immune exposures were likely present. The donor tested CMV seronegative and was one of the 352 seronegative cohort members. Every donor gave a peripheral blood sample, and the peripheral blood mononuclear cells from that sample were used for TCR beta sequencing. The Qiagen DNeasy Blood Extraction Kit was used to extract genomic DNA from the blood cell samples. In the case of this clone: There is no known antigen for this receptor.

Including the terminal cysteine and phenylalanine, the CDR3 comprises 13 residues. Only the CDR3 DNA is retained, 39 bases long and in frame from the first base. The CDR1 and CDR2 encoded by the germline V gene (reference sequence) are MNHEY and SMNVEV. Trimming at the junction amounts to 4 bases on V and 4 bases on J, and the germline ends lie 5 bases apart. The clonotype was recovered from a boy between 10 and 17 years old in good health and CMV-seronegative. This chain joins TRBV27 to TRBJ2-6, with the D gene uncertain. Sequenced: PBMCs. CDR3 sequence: CASSSAGANVLTF. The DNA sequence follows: TGTGCCAGCAGTTCTGCGGGGGCCAACGTCCTGACTTTC.